This TCR beta chain was profiled in a study of cytomegalovirus exposure and HLA in healthy donors. The CDR3 runs to 15 residues. Per germline, CDR1 LNHDA and CDR2 SQIVND (reference sequence). The germline V and J ends were trimmed by 2 bases and 3 bases, with 10 bases remaining between them. TCRdb's table, derived via immunoSEQ multiplex PCR, lists solely in-frame clones and lacks some. The profile shows around 56,000 clones, roughly 87% of them singletons. The chain couples TRBV19 to TRBJ1-4, with a tentative D call TRBD1 (5 bases). The TCR sequence derives from a young woman in good health and CMV-seronegative. What was sequenced was PBMCs. CDR3 sequence: CASSISEGPNEKLFF. CDR3 DNA: TGTGCCAGTAGTATATCGGAGGGACCTAATGAAAAACTGTTTTTT.